The 10 T cell receptor beta chains reported below all come from one sample, sequenced in a study of T cell responses to AZD1222 COVID-19 vaccine. The data were produced by immunoSEQ multiplex PCR, yet TCRdb's version contains in-frame clones alone and is incomplete. The sample lists about 200,000 clones; under 95% were seen once. This specimen consisted of peripheral blood, obtained 28 days after the second AZD1222 dose. The receptor source for this set is an adult who received the AZD1222 COVID-19 vaccine.

The chain links TRBV30 to TRBJ1-5; D is unresolved. The length of the CDR3 is 12 residues. Trimming pared 3 bases from V and 2 bases from J, leaving 5 bases between. CDR1 and CDR2 (germline): GTSNPN, SVGIG (reference sequence). CDR3 sequence: CAWSRGNQPQHF. The DNA of the CDR3 is TGTGCCTGGAGCCGGGGCAATCAGCCCCAGCATTTT.

The DNA of the CDR3 is TGTGCCAGCAGCCAAGGACAGACCCTGAGCATATATTTT. Translated, it gives CASSQGQTLSIYF. The J gene is TRBJ1-3, the V gene TRBV3-1 (or the pseudogene TRBV3-2); TRBD1 might be the D (5 bases). The germline CDR1 and CDR2 sequences are LGHDT and YNNKEL (reference sequence). The CDR3 covers 13 residues. V was pared by 1 base and J by 12 bases, with 13 bases between.

The chain carries TRBV5-1 and TRBJ1-4; D uncertain. Trimming pared 4 bases from V and 10 bases from J, leaving 20 bases between. Germline loops: CDR1 SGHRS, CDR2 YFSETQ. The CDR3 has 15 residues. CDR3 sequence: CASSVEVSQGGKLFF. The CDR3 DNA reads as TGCGCCAGCAGCGTAGAAGTGTCACAAGGCGGAAAACTGTTTTTT.

The chain has TRBV10-1 and TRBJ1-1; D unclear. This CDR3 spans 12 amino acids. CDR1 is WNHNN, CDR2 SYGVQD, per germline (reference sequence). V lost 7 bases, J lost 4 bases, and 10 bases lay in between. This chain's CDR3 is CASTPLGTEAFF. The CDR3 DNA follows: TGCGCCAGCACCCCCCTTGGCACTGAAGCTTTCTTT.

DNA of the CDR3: TGCGCCAGCAGCCCTGAGGGGGCTGGAAACACCATATATTTT. It codes for CASSPEGAGNTIYF. The chain employs TRBV10-1 and TRBJ1-3, with D tentatively TRBD1 (6 bases). Trimming pared 6 bases from V and 2 bases from J, leaving 11 bases between. This CDR3 comprises 14 residues. Germline CDR1 and CDR2: WNHNN and SYGVQD (reference sequence).

This clone appeared once. The chain employs TRBV2 and TRBJ2-5; 8 nucleotides align to TRBD2. Germline V CDR1 and CDR2: SNHLY, FYNNEI. Germline trimming cut 2 bases from V and 4 bases from J; bases unmatched to any gene: 6. The CDR3 is made up of 15 amino acids. The DNA of the CDR3 is TGTGCCAGCAGTGAATCGTTAAGCGGGAGAGAGACCCAGTACTTC. Translated, it gives CASSESLSGRETQYF.

The V gene is TRBV7-8, the J gene TRBJ2-1, with D perhaps TRBD1 (5 bases). The germline gives CDR1 SGHVS, CDR2 FQNEAQ. The germline V and J ends were trimmed by 5 bases and 4 bases, with 18 bases remaining between them. The CDR3 is made up of 16 amino acids. The CDR3 protein is CASSRTAGQGYNEQFF. Written as DNA, the CDR3 is TGTGCCAGCAGCCGCACCGCCGGGCAGGGATACAATGAGCAGTTCTTC. The full variable domain, in which reference TRBV7-8 and TRBJ2-1 provide the parts outside the CDR3, is GAGVSQSPRYKVAKRGQDVALRCDPISGHVSLFWYQQALGQGPEFLTYFQNEAQLDKSGLPSDRFFAERPEGSVSTLKIQRTQQEDSAVYLCASSRTAGQGYNEQFFGPGTRLTVL.

This clone was picked up a small number of times. The chain joins TRBV28 to TRBJ1-5, with 11 bases matching TRBD1. Looked up from germline, CDR1 is MDHEN and CDR2 is SYDVKM. The J segment lost 4 bases and the V segment lost 4 bases, leaving 6 bases of the junction unmatched. The CDR3 covers 16 residues. The CDR3 DNA follows: TGTGCCAGCAGTTACGGACAGGGGGCACGAAATCAGCCCCAGCATTTT. Translated, it gives CASSYGQGARNQPQHF.

This sequence joins TRBV28 and TRBJ2-7, with D possibly TRBD1 on 5 matching bases. This CDR3 spans 14 amino acids. Germline lookup yields CDR1 MDHEN and CDR2 SYDVKM. Trimming left V 6 bases short and J 4 bases short, with 16 bases between. CDR3 nucleotide sequence: TGTGCCAGCAGCCTCCGGCAGGGTCTGTACGAGCAGTACTTC. This codes for CASSLRQGLYEQYF.

The V and J genes are TRBV3-1 (or the pseudogene TRBV3-2) and TRBJ1-4; 7 bases are shared with TRBD1. Germline V gene lookup returns CDR1 LGHDT and CDR2 YNNKEL (reference sequence). The length of the CDR3 is 15 residues. Unmatched junction bases numbered 4, after V lost 6 bases and J lost 0 bases. This CDR3 reads CASSRQGSTNEKLFF. The CDR3 DNA sequence: TGTGCCAGCAGTCGACAGGGATCAACTAATGAAAAACTGTTTTTT.